This T cell receptor beta chain was obtained from a study of CD8 T cells in ankylosing spondylitis. The CDR3 loop spans 12 amino acids. CDR1 KGHSH and CDR2 LQKENI come from the germline V gene. V was pared by 3 bases and J by 2 bases, with 4 bases between. MiXCR, applied by TCRdb to the 5' RACE reads, yields one record per CDR3 protein. The sample lists 210,000 or so distinct CDR3 sequences, under 30% seen once, with 5% to 8% in the top ten. Sequencing was carried out using blood, either unsorted or a sorted T cell fraction (not recorded which). This TCR came from a male donor with ankylosing spondylitis or in good health (not recorded which). The rearrangement links TRBV18 to TRBJ1-1; no reliable D call. This CDR3 is CASSPSNTEAFF. The CDR3 region has the DNA TGTGCCAGCTCACCCTCCAACACTGAAGCTTTCTTT.